This TCR beta chain was captured in a study of cytomegalovirus exposure and HLA in healthy donors. Study results and caveats: Previously analyzed data showed that most TCR beta V segments were productive at a frequency of about 87% or about 30%. Trimming of TCR beta V- and J-genes showed a link, identified in a later analysis, to a missense DCLRE1C variant.

The CDR3 consists of 14 residues. The germline V and J ends were trimmed by 2 bases and 5 bases, with 9 bases remaining between them. CDR1 and CDR2 (germline): SNHLY, FYNNEI. PCR employed 60 Vbeta and 13 Jbeta primers. TCRdb keeps only in-frame clones here, not all; method: immunoSEQ multiplex PCR. The sample records 180,000 or so clones, approximately 85% being singletons. A word on this clone: Its antigen is as yet unknown.

The sequenced material came from PBMCs. This sequence originates from a woman in her forties or fifties in good health and CMV-seropositive. The genes are TRBV2 and TRBJ1-4; a weak D match, TRBD1 (6 bases). The chain's CDR3 is CASSENRANEKLFF. In DNA form, the CDR3 reads TGTGCCAGCAGTGAAAACAGGGCCAATGAAAAACTGTTTTTT.